The TCR beta chain described here comes from a study of cytomegalovirus exposure and HLA in healthy donors (dated by TCRdb to the late 2010s). A note on the overall study: An earlier analysis of approximately 640 of the donors reported about 250 Gb of sequence data and 117 million unique TCR beta sequences from roughly 180 million T cells. An early release that covered 640 HLA-typed donors contained around 300 gigabases of sequencing data and approximately 85 million unique TCR sequences. The genetic ancestry cluster associated with self-reported Caucasian donors included roughly four fifths of the approximately 430 genotyped donors. The study aimed to test whether signatures of past pathogen exposure could be identified by cataloging public T cell receptors. The study used immunosequencing to profile the T cell repertoires of approximately 630 subjects and linked those repertoires to cytomegalovirus serostatus. In addition to the first cohort of roughly 670 subjects, a separate validation cohort of about 120 different subjects was used. The study combined high-throughput TCR immunosequencing, statistical association of individual TCRs with disease status, and machine learning to predict cytomegalovirus infection status. In a later analysis, previously published TCR beta repertoires from several hundred donors were re-analyzed and high-resolution HLA genotyping was added so that TCR occurrence patterns could be studied. Rather than drawing on any new phenotypic data, the later analysis identified candidate immune exposures from TCR beta sequences and the way those sequences occurred across donors. An earlier analysis of nearly 600 of the donors applied high-throughput TCR beta sequencing to assess whether each TCR beta V gene segment acted as functional or pseudogenic. Alongside the repertoire data, information on donor age, sex, ethnicity and CMV serostatus was compiled. In a later genetic analysis, genome-wide SNP genotypes for about 65% of the roughly 700 donors were used, and that subset was treated as a discovery cohort. Every discovery cohort repertoire had been produced on one sequencing platform. Both class I and class II loci were covered by HLA typing, at four-digit resolution. Typing coverage varied by locus: about 620-630 donors for A, B, C, DRB1 and DQB1; under 550 for DQA1; about 570 for DPA1; approximately 490 for DPB1. Five DR-DQ haplotypes were handled as single units for association and clustering, since linkage in the cohort was strong. On average, about 240,000 unique TCR beta nucleotide sequences were sequenced per donor among 398 genotyped donors of the cohort, with 15% to 20% of those sequences being non-productive.

Inclusive of the bounding cysteine and phenylalanine, the CDR3 is 15 residues long. CDR3 DNA only is kept here, 45 bases in frame from base 1. Based on the germline V gene (reference sequence), the CDR1 and CDR2 sequences are LNHDA and SQIVND. V trim: 3 bases; J trim: 7 bases; unmatched bases: 9. The cohort was made up of about 670 healthy bone marrow donors. At the time of sampling, all cohort members were nominally healthy, though unrecorded immune exposures were likely present. The donor was CMV seronegative and was included in the group of approximately 350 seronegative cohort members. A peripheral blood sample was collected from each donor, and TCR beta sequencing was performed on peripheral blood mononuclear cells. Genomic DNA was extracted from the blood cell samples with the Qiagen DNeasy Blood Extraction Kit. The method was the immunoSEQ multiplex PCR assay. A mixture of 60 forward primers for TCR Vbeta segments and 13 reverse primers for TCR Jbeta segments was used in the multiplex PCR. The CDR3 region of rearranged TCR beta genes was amplified from genomic DNA by a multiplex PCR assay. The Illumina HiSeq System was used to sequence the amplified TCR beta libraries as 87-base-pair reads. The authors' pipeline ran thus. A later analysis tallied 75 million to 95 million unique TCR beta chains across the 666 repertoires, and approximately 9.9 million of those chains were shared by two or more donors. Raw reads were error-corrected and collapsed into unique sequences by a nearest-neighbor algorithm in which closely related sequences were merged to remove PCR and sequencing errors. CDR3 sequences were aligned to IMGT reference sequences to assign V, D and J gene segments. For a sequence to be retained, a match of at least six nucleotides was required to both a V gene segment and a J gene segment. Rearrangements were called productive when the CDR3 lacked stop codons and stayed in frame with V and J; all others were non-productive. CDR3 was defined according to IMGT convention as the region running from the second conserved V-encoded cysteine to the conserved J-encoded phenylalanine. Sequences without an unambiguous match to a single V gene segment were excluded from the earlier analysis of approximately 600 of the donors. An earlier analysis of a few hundred of the donors classified V segments as functional when productive rearrangements were above 56.7% and as segregating when the standard deviation between donors was above 5%. To diagnose cytomegalovirus status from the catalog of TCR beta chain sequences, a statistical classification framework was built. In a later analysis, V and J genes were assigned by comparing TCR nucleotide sequences against IMGT/GENE-DB human TR gene sequences. The TCRdist pipeline was used in a later analysis to assign CDR3 sequences and most-parsimonious VDJ recombination scenarios. In a later analysis, each TCR beta chain was defined by its CDR3 amino acid sequence together with its V-gene family, and reads without a unique V-gene family were excluded. As a way to deal with suspected cross-contamination and a sequencing artifact, a later analysis dropped hundreds of nucleotide sequences that were highly shared and had low generation probability. A later analysis calculated a clonal expansion index for each public chain from normalized within-repertoire ranks of inferred template counts. A later analysis computed generation probabilities with a VDJ recombination model fitted to out-of-frame rearrangements, and checked the results against IGoR. In a later analysis, hypergeometric tests were used to score TCR-TCR, TCR-HLA and TCR-CMV co-occurrence, with a repertoire-size bias correction applied to TCR pairs. In a later analysis, false discovery rates were estimated by permuting HLA or CMV assignments 20 times. In a later analysis, co-occurring TCRs were grouped with DBSCAN, and TCRdist sequence similarity was added when clustering was performed within HLA-allele-positive subsets. Co-occurrence clustering excluded repertoires with fewer than 30,000 or more than 120,000 public chains, plus five with anomalous nucleotide sharing. Not all clones reach the TCRdb copy of this immuneACCESS table, which keeps in-frame sequences only. Checked studies attribute under half of the gap to unresolved V genes and leave the rest unexplained. That table supplies the V and J calls and clone size; D and trimming were determined from the DNA. For this sample there are about 130,000 clones; 70% to 80% appear just once. Approximately 2% of the sample is in the top ten clones.

Paper-wide results and their limitations: CMV serostatus was the only immune exposure information available for the cohort. In a later analysis, several top co-occurrence clusters were reported to appear linked to parvovirus B19, influenza, CMV and Epstein-Barr virus. In a later analysis, TCR association rates were found to vary across HLA loci, with the most associated TCRs seen for DRB1 alleles and the fewest for HLA-C alleles. A later genetic analysis associated a missense DCLRE1C variant with V-gene and J-gene trimming of TCR beta chains, and an independent cohort replicated the association. Linkage disequilibrium might explain the correlated functional status among segregating V segments, but an unknown experimental factor could not be ruled out. In vitro tests confirmed that a few of the cytomegalovirus-associated TCR beta chains recognize cytomegalovirus antigens. A further reported finding was that TCR beta sequences accurately predicted the HLA-A and HLA-B alleles for most subjects in the first cohort. In a later analysis, some 18,000 TCR beta sequences were associated with specific HLA alleles at a false discovery rate of 0.05. Most CMV-associated TCR beta chains appeared to be HLA-restricted in a later analysis, and the HLA associations seemed to be driven largely by CMV exposure. Because counts were too low, 15 to 20 rarely observed V segments, including chromosome 9 orphons, were excluded from the earlier analysis of some 540 of the donors. The presence/absence analyses assumed that sequencing depth was roughly uniform across donors, and that assumption may not be true. Because HLA typing was unavailable for some donors at each locus, only the typed subset was used in association tests. Because the 87-base-pair reads could not distinguish some IMGT-functional V segments, including TRBV6-2 and TRBV6-3, those segments were excluded. In a later analysis, HLA-associated TCR beta chains were found to be more clonally expanded and to have lower generation probabilities than equally common non-associated chains. The classifier was reported to diagnose cytomegalovirus status with high specificity and sensitivity in both the original and validation cohorts. Most TCR sequences were observed very rarely across donors, whereas some public TCRs were present in many individuals. Broadly in line with IMGT annotations, most TCR beta V segments showed up in productive rearrangements about 87% or about 30% of the time in an earlier analysis of around 600 of the donors. The authors suggested that the approach could potentially be extended to other disease states and immunological phenotypes. Only TCR beta chains were sequenced in this cohort, and the absence of alpha or paired-chain data limited detectable features. In the study, roughly 160 TCR beta chains were listed as associated with cytomegalovirus. According to a later genetic analysis, donors in an Asian-associated ancestry cluster had fewer N-insertions in productive TCRs than the approximately 710-donor mean. Assigning TCR associations to individual alleles was difficult when HLA alleles, especially DR and DQ, strongly co-occurred. The sequencing pipeline was judged likely to have produced a cluster of highly shared sequence variants as a technical artifact.

The sample holds one count of this clone. Its binding antigen is unknown. No much larger clonotype is one base removed from it; base qualities were not supplied. Recombination connected TRBV19 to TRBJ1-2; 9 of the junction bases match TRBD1. The sequence came from a young man in good health and CMV-seronegative. The sample was PBMCs. The nucleotide sequence is TGTGCCAGTAGTATTTCCACAGGGGGCGATTTTGGCTACACCTTC. Its protein reads: CASSISTGGDFGYTF.